This T cell receptor (beta chain) was obtained from a study of T cell changes during pregnancy in multiple sclerosis. Assay: immunoSEQ multiplex PCR; the TCRdb copy retains only in-frame clones and omits some. The table lists fewer than 85,000 clones, 80% to 95% of them singletons. Per germline, CDR1 MGHDK and CDR2 SYGVNS. The CDR3 contains 14 residues. The J segment lost 4 bases and the V segment lost 4 bases, leaving 2 bases of the junction unmatched. The receptor's source is a female donor with multiple sclerosis, enrolled in a pregnancy study. The J gene is TRBJ1-1, the V gene TRBV25-1; 11 positions agree with TRBD1. This specimen was peripheral blood, taken in the second trimester of pregnancy. Here the CDR3 reads CASSVGTGGTEAFF. The CDR3 nucleotides are TGTGCCAGCAGTGTAGGGACAGGGGGCACTGAAGCTTTCTTT. The complete variable domain, with remaining parts taken from reference TRBV25-1 and TRBJ1-1, reads EADIYQTPRYLVIGTGKKITLECSQTMGHDKMYWYQQDPGMELHLIHYSYGVNSTEKGDLSSESTVSRIRTEHFPLTLESARPSHTSQYLCASSVGTGGTEAFFGQGTRLTVV.